This T cell receptor (beta chain) was profiled in a study of shared clonotypes between healthy human individuals. Repertoires were generated with immunoSEQ multiplex PCR, while TCRdb's copy carries only in-frame clones and drops some. The data show about a million clones, roughly 80% seen once. This clone was seen a few times. Germline values: CDR1 SQVTM, CDR2 ANQGSEA. Germline trimming cut 6 bases from V and 6 bases from J; bases unmatched to any gene: 4. The CDR3 sequence is 11 residues long. The TCR was taken from a man aged 18-30 years in good health. The chain employs TRBV29-1 and TRBJ2-7, with TRBD1 identical over 8 bases. The source material was memory CD4+ T cells sorted from blood. The subset: CD45RA-negative fraction. The CDR3 nucleotides are TGCAGCGTCAAAACAGGGGGCGAGCAGTACTTC. Translated: CSVKTGGEQYF.